The T cell receptor beta chain described here comes from a study of OX40 agonist ivuxolimab in advanced cancers. Across the study: The dose-escalation group included hepatocellular carcinoma, melanoma, renal cell carcinoma and head and neck cancer.

CDR1 is MDHEN and CDR2 is SYDVKM in the germline V gene. This CDR3 is 13 amino acids long. V gave up 4 bases and J gave up 1 base, with 7 bases separating them. Generated by immunoSEQ multiplex PCR, the TCRdb table keeps only in-frame clones and is missing some. The sample includes around 53,000 clones, 85% of them seen just once. Source: CD4+ or CD8+ T cells sorted from blood, taken in a trial of the OX40 agonist ivuxolimab. The clonotype was recovered from an adult with an advanced solid tumor such as melanoma, head and neck, liver or kidney cancer. The genes are TRBV28 and TRBJ1-1; D ambiguous. The CDR3 loop is CASSSTTNTEAFF. CDR3 sequence (DNA): TGTGCCAGCAGTTCGACGACGAACACTGAAGCTTTCTTT.